This T cell receptor (beta chain) was recorded in a study of cytomegalovirus exposure and HLA in healthy donors. About the study: A later analysis reported the same platform for the 110 or so validation repertoires and the roughly 670 first-cohort repertoires.

Study-wide results and caveats: Through in vitro validation, three CMV-associated chains were shown to be specific for CMV antigens. The study designated 150 or so TCR beta chains cytomegalovirus-associated. It was reported that the classifier diagnosed cytomegalovirus status with high specificity and sensitivity in both the original and validation cohorts.

The table came from immunoSEQ multiplex PCR; TCRdb's copy has only in-frame clones and leaves some out. This table has 170,000 or so clones, 80% to 85% appearing once. V was cut by 7 bases and J by 4 bases, with 14 bases left in between. The length of the CDR3 is 13 residues. Per the germline V gene, CDR1 is SGHDT and CDR2 is YYEEEE. Only a few counts were recorded for this clone. Its cognate antigen is unknown. This clonotype originated in a young woman in good health and CMV-seropositive. V is TRBV5-6 and J is TRBJ1-1; possible D gene TRBD1, 5 bases. Sequenced material: PBMCs. CDR3 nucleotide sequence: TGTGCCAGCTTCAGGGCCCCCCCCACTGAAGCTTTCTTT. It is translated as CASFRAPPTEAFF.